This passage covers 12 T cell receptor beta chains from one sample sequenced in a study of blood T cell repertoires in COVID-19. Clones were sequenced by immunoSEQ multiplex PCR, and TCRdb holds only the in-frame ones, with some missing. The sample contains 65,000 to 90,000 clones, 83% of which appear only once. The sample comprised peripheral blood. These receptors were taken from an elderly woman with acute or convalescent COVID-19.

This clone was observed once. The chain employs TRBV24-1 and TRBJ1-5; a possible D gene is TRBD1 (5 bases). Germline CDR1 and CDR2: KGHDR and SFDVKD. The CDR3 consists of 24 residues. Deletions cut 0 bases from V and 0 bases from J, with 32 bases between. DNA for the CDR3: TGTGCCACCAGTGATTTGCCGAAGGTGGGGATACGACAGCTACCCCAATATAGCAATCAGCCCCAGCATTTT. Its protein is CATSDLPKVGIRQLPQYSNQPQHF.

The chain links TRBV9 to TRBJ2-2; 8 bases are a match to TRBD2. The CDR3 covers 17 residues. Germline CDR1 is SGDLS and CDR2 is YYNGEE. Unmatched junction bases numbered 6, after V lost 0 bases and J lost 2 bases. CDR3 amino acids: CASSVGAGRVNTGELFF. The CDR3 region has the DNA TGTGCCAGCAGCGTAGGGGCCGGGAGGGTCAACACCGGGGAGCTGTTTTTT.

The CDR3 bases are TGTGCCAGCAGTGAGGGGGACAGGATCAATGAGCAGTTCTTC. Residues: CASSEGDRINEQFF. This chain links TRBV6-4 with TRBJ2-1, with 8 bases identical to TRBD1. J lost 6 bases, V lost 3 bases, and 4 bases had no gene match. The germline V gene encodes CDR1 MRHNA and CDR2 SNTAGT. This CDR3 has 14 amino acids.

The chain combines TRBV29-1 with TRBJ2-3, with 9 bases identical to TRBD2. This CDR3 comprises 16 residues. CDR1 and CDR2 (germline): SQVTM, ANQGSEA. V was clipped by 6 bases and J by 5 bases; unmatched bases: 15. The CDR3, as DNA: TGCAGCGTCCTCCTGTTCTGGGCGGGAGGGATAGATACGCAGTATTTT. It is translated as CSVLLFWAGGIDTQYF.

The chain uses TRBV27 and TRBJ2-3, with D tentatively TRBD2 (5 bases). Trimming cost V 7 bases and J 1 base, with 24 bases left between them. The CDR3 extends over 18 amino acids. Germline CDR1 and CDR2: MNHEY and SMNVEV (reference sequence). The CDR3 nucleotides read TGTGCCAGCACCACGAGGGTGGGAGTGGTTTTGGGCACAGATACGCAGTATTTT. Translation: CASTTRVGVVLGTDTQYF.

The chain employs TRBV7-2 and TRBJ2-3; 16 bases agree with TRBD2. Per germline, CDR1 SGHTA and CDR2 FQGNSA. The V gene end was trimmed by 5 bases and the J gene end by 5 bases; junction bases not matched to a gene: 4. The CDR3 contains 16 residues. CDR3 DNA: TGTGCCAGCAGCCCAGGGACTAGCGGGAGGGTAGATACGCAGTATTTT. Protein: CASSPGTSGRVDTQYF.

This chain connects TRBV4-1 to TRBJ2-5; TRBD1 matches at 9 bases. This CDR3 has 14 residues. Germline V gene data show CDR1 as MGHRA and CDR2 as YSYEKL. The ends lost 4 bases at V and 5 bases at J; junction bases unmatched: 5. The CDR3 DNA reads TGCGCCAGCAGCCGAGGACAGGGGAGTGAGACCCAGTACTTC. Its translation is CASSRGQGSETQYF.

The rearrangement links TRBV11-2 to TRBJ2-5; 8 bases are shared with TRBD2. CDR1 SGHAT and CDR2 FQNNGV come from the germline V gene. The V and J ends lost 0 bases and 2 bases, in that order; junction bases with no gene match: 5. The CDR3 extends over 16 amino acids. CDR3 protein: CASSLEAGAGQETQYF. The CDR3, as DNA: TGTGCCAGCAGCTTAGAAGCGGGAGCGGGGCAAGAGACCCAGTACTTC.

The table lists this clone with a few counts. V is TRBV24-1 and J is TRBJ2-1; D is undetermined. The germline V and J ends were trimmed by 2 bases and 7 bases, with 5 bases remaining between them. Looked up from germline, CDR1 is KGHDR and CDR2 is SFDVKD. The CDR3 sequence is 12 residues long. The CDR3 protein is CATSDSLNEQFF. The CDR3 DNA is TGTGCCACCAGTGATTCCCTTAATGAGCAGTTCTTC.

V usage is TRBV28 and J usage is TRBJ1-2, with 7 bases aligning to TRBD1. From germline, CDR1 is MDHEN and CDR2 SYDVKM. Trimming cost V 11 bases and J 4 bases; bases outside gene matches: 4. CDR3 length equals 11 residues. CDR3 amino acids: CASGTVYGYTF. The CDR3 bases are TGTGCCTCTGGGACAGTCTATGGCTACACCTTC.

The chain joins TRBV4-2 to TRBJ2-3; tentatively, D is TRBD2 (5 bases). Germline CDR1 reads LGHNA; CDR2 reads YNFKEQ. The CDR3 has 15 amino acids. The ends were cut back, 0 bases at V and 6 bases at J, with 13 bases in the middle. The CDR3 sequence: CASSQDARGEDTQYF. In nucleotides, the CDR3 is TGTGCCAGCAGCCAAGATGCCCGGGGTGAGGATACGCAGTATTTT.

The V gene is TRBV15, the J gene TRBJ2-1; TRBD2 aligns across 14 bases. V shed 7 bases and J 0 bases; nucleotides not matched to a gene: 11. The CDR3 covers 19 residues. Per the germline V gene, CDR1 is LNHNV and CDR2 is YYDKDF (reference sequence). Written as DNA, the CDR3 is TGTGCCACCACCCGAGGGGGACTAGCGGGAGTGTTCTCCTACAATGAGCAGTTCTTC. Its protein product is CATTRGGLAGVFSYNEQFF.